The T cell receptor beta chain under discussion was sequenced for a study of neurological immune-mediated disorders. To note about this clonotype: The antigen is undetermined.

Time point denoted: longitudinal time-point 3. Study-wide findings and caveats: The expanded clones of different subjects shared no CDR3 amino acid sequences (suggesting private repertoires in all groups).

The cDNA came from 5'RACE with 10-nucleotide random UMIs. TCRdb processed the 5' RACE reads anew with MiXCR; each CDR3 protein has one entry. The top ten clones hold 5.7% of a sample with some 89,000 distinct CDR3 sequences, 3.5% to 5.5% of them seen once. Sequenced material: PBMCs. This clonotype was sampled from a woman in her sixties with multiple sclerosis.

The CDR3 region is CATRGSGTSPDEQFF. The CDR3 DNA reads as TGTGCCACGAGGGGGTCGGGGACTAGTCCCGATGAGCAGTTCTTC. The chain uses TRBV24-1 and TRBJ2-1; 8 nucleotides agree with TRBD2. CDR1 is KGHDR and CDR2 is SFDVKD in the germline V gene. V shed 10 bases, J shed 8 bases, and the junction held 15 bases outside the gene matches. CDR3 length: 15 amino acids.